The present T cell receptor beta chain was sequenced within a study of T cells in Graves' hyperthyroidism and ophthalmopathy. General study findings and limits: Most thyroid clonotypes expanded above 0.001 were also detected in blood.

RNA transcripts were the template for amplifying TCR beta CDR3 regions. In the first-round RT-PCR of the TCR CDR3, the HTBI primer set was used. TCRdb processed the multiplex PCR reads anew with MiXCR; each CDR3 protein has one entry. The data contain about 610,000 distinct CDR3 sequences, roughly 50% of them seen just once; the ten biggest clones take up 7.5% to 8.5%. The germline V gene encodes CDR1 LGHNA and CDR2 YNFKEQ. CDR3 length: 17 residues. The V gene lost 1 base and the J gene lost 0 bases, with 16 bases spanning the gap. This clonotype came up many times. The antigen remains unidentified. Patients aged 18 to 65 had newly diagnosed hyperthyroidism of under 2 months' duration. Patients having uncontrolled infection, another autoimmune disease, pregnancy or lactation were not included. Thyroid ultrasound and orbital computed tomography, with clinical symptoms and serum thyroxine and TRAb, informed diagnoses.

The chain couples TRBV4-2 to TRBJ2-7; weak D call: TRBD1 (5 bases). This sequence was found in a woman in her late teens or twenties with Graves' hyperthyroidism. Sequenced: peripheral blood or thyroid tissue (not recorded which). CDR3 nucleotides: TGTGCCAGCAGCCAAGCCTGGCAGACAGAGCCCTCCTACGAGCAGTACTTC. Its protein is CASSQAWQTEPSYEQYF.